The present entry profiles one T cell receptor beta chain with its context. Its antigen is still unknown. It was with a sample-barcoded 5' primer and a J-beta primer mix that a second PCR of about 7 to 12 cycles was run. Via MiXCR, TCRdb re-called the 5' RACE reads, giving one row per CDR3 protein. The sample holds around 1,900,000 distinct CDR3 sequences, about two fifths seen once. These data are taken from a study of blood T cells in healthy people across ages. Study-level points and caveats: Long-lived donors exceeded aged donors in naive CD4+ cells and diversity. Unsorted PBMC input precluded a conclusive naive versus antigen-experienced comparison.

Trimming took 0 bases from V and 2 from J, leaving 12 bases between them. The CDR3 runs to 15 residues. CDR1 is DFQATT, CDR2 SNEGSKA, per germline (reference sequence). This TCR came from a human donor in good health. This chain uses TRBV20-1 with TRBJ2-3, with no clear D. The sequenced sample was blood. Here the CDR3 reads CSARDPGRTTDTQYF. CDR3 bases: TGCAGTGCTAGAGATCCCGGGCGGACCACAGATACGCAGTATTTT.